Each of the 30 T cell receptor beta chains below was sequenced from the same sample in a study of regulatory T cells in long-lasting Graves disease. Libraries of TCR beta came from iRepertoire HTBI primers plus Arm-PCR of CDR3 regions. TCRdb re-derived calls from the multiplex PCR reads in MiXCR, one entry per CDR3 protein. The sample records about 450,000 distinct CDR3 sequences, 13% to 15% being singletons. The time point is: newly diagnosed GD, antithyroid drugs for less than 3 months. Researchers made the TCR library from RNA that was extracted from PBMCs. In addition, the sample was reused for a study of T cells in Graves' hyperthyroidism and ophthalmopathy.

The specimen was peripheral blood mononuclear cells (PBMCs), collected at new diagnosis, from a patient treated with antithyroid drugs. The receptors were gathered from a woman between 45 and 60 years old with Graves disease.

This clonotype was seen repeatedly, ten times or more. This chain joins TRBV12-3 or TRBV12-4 and TRBJ2-2; the D call may be TRBD1 or TRBD2 (5 bases each). The CDR3 extends over 18 amino acids. V lost 5 bases and J lost 7, with 26 bases in between. The CDR3 sequence: CASSPPWGIPHRGGELFF. The DNA of the CDR3 is TGTGCCAGCAGTCCCCCATGGGGGATTCCCCACCGCGGCGGGGAGCTGTTTTTT.

CDR3 region: CAWSGGSRRREEKDTQYF. DNA for the CDR3: TGTGCCTGGAGTGGGGGTTCGCGCAGGCGGGAGGAGAAAGATACGCAGTATTTT. The chain employs TRBV30 and TRBJ2-3; 8 bases are a match to TRBD2. Trimming took 1 base from V and 5 from J; bases not matched to a gene: 17. The CDR3 is 18 residues long. Germline V gene data show CDR1 as GTSNPN and CDR2 as SVGIG (reference sequence). The full variable domain, in which reference TRBV30 and TRBJ2-3 provide the parts outside the CDR3, is SQTIHQWPATLVQPVGSPLSLECTVEGTSNPNLYWYRQAAGRGLQLLFYSVGIGQISSEVPQNLSASRPQDRQFILSSKKLLLSDSGFYLCAWSGGSRRREEKDTQYFGPGTRLTVL.

This clonotype was found many times. J is TRBJ2-3 and V is TRBV28; 7 nucleotides align to TRBD2. J was trimmed by 3 bases and V by 6 bases; bases with no gene match: 15. The CDR3 is made up of 17 amino acids. CDR1 is MDHEN and CDR2 is SYDVKM in the germline V gene. CDR3 coding DNA: TGTGCCAGCAGACCTCGGGGGGTGGGATTGGGGACAGATACGCAGTATTTT. Its translation: CASRPRGVGLGTDTQYF. Full variable domain (missing parts from reference TRBV28 and TRBJ2-3): DVKVTQSSRYLVKRTGEKVFLECVQDMDHENMFWYRQDPGLGLRLIYFSYDVKMKEKGDIPEGYSVSREKKERFSLILESASTNQTSMYLCASRPRGVGLGTDTQYFGPGTRLTVL.

This clonotype was seen a handful of times. This sequence joins TRBV19 and TRBJ2-7, with D unclear. The CDR3 is 15 residues long. Between the trimmed V and J ends, which lost 3 bases and 0 bases, there was a span of 12 bases. Germline V gene sequence: CDR1 LNHDA, CDR2 SQIVND (reference sequence). The CDR3 loop reads CASSIDGSSSYEQYF. The CDR3 DNA reads TGTGCCAGTAGTATTGACGGGTCGAGCTCCTACGAGCAGTACTTC.

The J gene is TRBJ2-1, the V gene TRBV20-1; 9 positions agree with TRBD2. The germline V gene has CDR1 DFQATT and CDR2 SNEGSKA (reference sequence). The CDR3 has 16 amino acids. V was clipped by 2 bases and J by 8 bases; unmatched bases: 13. CDR3 DNA: TGCAGTGCTAGACCCAAGTACGGCGGGAGGGAAGATGAGCAGTTCTTC. Its translation: CSARPKYGGREDEQFF.

This clonotype was counted ten times or more. The rearrangement uses TRBV27 and TRBJ2-7; TRBD1 is a possible D gene (6 bases). V lost 3 bases, J lost 3 bases, and 18 bases lay in between. Germline V gene sequence: CDR1 MNHEY, CDR2 SMNVEV (reference sequence). The CDR3 length is 16 residues. The CDR3 here is CASSFGLAGRGYEQYF. CDR3 DNA sequence: TGTGCCAGCAGTTTTGGGCTGGCCGGCAGGGGCTACGAGCAGTACTTC.

The chain uses TRBV5-1 and TRBJ2-5; D perhaps matches TRBD1 (6 bases). Trimming left V 2 bases short and J 5 bases short, with 13 bases between. CDR3 length equals 14 residues. Germline CDR1 is SGHRS and CDR2 is YFSETQ. The CDR3 nucleotides read TGCGCCAGCAGCTTCCAGGGGATAGAGGAGACCCAGTACTTC. Residues: CASSFQGIEETQYF.

This clonotype has just a few counts. The V gene is TRBV5-8, the J gene TRBJ1-1, with TRBD1 identical over 10 bases. V was clipped by 4 bases and J by 6 bases; unmatched bases: 6. The CDR3 has 14 amino acids. Germline lookup yields CDR1 SGHTS and CDR2 YDEGEE. This CDR3 is CASSPGQGGPEAFF. The CDR3 DNA follows: TGTGCCAGCAGCCCCGGACAGGGGGGCCCTGAAGCTTTCTTT.

This clonotype was picked up many times. J is TRBJ1-5 and V is TRBV10-3; 9 bases fit TRBD1. This CDR3 is built from 15 residues. The germline V gene encodes CDR1 ENHRY and CDR2 SYGVKD. The V and J ends lost 6 bases and 7 bases, in that order; junction bases with no gene match: 10. The CDR3 is CAISETGTGSQPQHF. For the CDR3, the DNA is TGTGCCATCAGCGAAACCGGGACAGGGAGCCAGCCCCAGCATTTT.

This clonotype was recorded many times. The V call is TRBV10-3, the J call TRBJ2-2, with 9 bases lining up with TRBD1. The CDR3 consists of 17 residues. CDR1 is ENHRY and CDR2 is SYGVKD in the germline V gene. V lost 0 bases to trimming and J lost 0 bases; unmatched junction nucleotides: 2. This CDR3 reads CAISESTGGPNTGELFF. CDR3 nucleotide sequence: TGTGCCATCAGTGAGTCCACAGGGGGCCCGAACACCGGGGAGCTGTTTTTT.

This clonotype was seen at least ten times. This chain uses TRBV30 with TRBJ1-5, with D maybe TRBD1 (6 bases). The CDR3 has 13 residues. Germline loops: CDR1 GTSNPN, CDR2 SVGIG (reference sequence). The V end lost 5 bases, the J end lost 5 bases, and 13 bases lay between the germline ends. CDR3 amino acids: CAWSPGAYQPQHF. CDR3 sequence (DNA): TGTGCCTGGTCGCCAGGGGCCTATCAGCCCCAGCATTTT.

In this sample, this clonotype turned up many times. The chain links TRBV4-1 to TRBJ2-3; TRBD1 might be the D (5 bases). The V end lost 1 base, the J end lost 0 bases, and 8 bases lay between the germline ends. This CDR3 is 15 amino acids long. The germline gives CDR1 MGHRA, CDR2 YSYEKL. The CDR3 spells CASSQVGVSTDTQYF. The DNA of the CDR3 is TGCGCCAGCAGCCAAGTAGGGGTCAGCACAGATACGCAGTATTTT.

The V and J genes are TRBV6-1 and TRBJ1-4, with D uncertain. Trimming removed 6 bases from V and 0 bases from J, with 32 bases in between. The germline gives CDR1 MNHNS, CDR2 SASEGT. This CDR3 is 22 amino acids long. The CDR3 protein is CASSSDRFEQYTYSPTNEKLFF. DNA for the CDR3: TGTGCCAGCAGCTCCGACCGCTTCGAACAGTATACCTACTCTCCAACTAATGAAAAACTGTTTTTT.

As to this clonotype: Given a much more abundant clone one base away, this may be a read error. J is TRBJ2-5 and V is TRBV7-2; TRBD2 agrees at 8 bases. The germline V gene encodes CDR1 SGHTA and CDR2 FQGNSA. The CDR3 totals 18 residues. CDR3 loop: CASSLEGLAGGHQETQHF. The DNA for the CDR3 is TGTGCCAGCAGCTTAGAGGGTCTGGCGGGAGGACACCAAGAGACCCAGCACTTC.

This clonotype was counted many times. CDR3 region: CASSLGAGVETQYF. DNA of the CDR3: TGTGCCAGCAGTTTAGGAGCGGGAGTCGAGACCCAGTACTTC. The V and J genes are TRBV28 and TRBJ2-5, with 8 bases aligning to TRBD2. This CDR3 has 14 residues. Germline CDR1 reads MDHEN; CDR2 reads SYDVKM. J was trimmed by 5 bases and V by 2 bases; bases with no gene match: 4. The full variable domain, its missing parts supplied by reference TRBV28 and TRBJ2-5, is DVKVTQSSRYLVKRTGEKVFLECVQDMDHENMFWYRQDPGLGLRLIYFSYDVKMKEKGDIPEGYSVSREKKERFSLILESASTNQTSMYLCASSLGAGVETQYFGPGTRLLVL.

Concerning this clonotype itself: Being one base from a much bigger clone, this may be a read error. The chain employs TRBV7-8 and TRBJ2-3, with 10 nucleotides matching TRBD2. CDR1 and CDR2 (germline): SGHVS, FQNEAQ. V lost 5 bases to trimming and J lost 8 bases; unmatched junction nucleotides: 13. This CDR3 spans 16 amino acids. CDR3 sequence (DNA): TGTGCCAGCAGCGACGGACTAGCGGTAGGGCCGAGTACGCAGTATTTT. This gives the protein CASSDGLAVGPSTQYF.

In this sample, this clonotype turned up a few times. The rearrangement joins TRBV11-1 to TRBJ2-4; D is unclear. In germline, CDR1 is SGHAT, CDR2 FQDESV (reference sequence). The length of the CDR3 is 14 residues. Deletions cut 5 bases from V and 2 bases from J, with 10 bases between. CDR3: CASSPRSPKNIQYF. CDR3 coding DNA: TGTGCCAGCAGCCCTCGTTCTCCCAAAAACATTCAGTACTTC.

The chain employs TRBV3-1 and TRBJ2-3, with TRBD2 identical over 10 bases. V was clipped by 1 base and J by 1 base; unmatched bases: 2. The CDR3 loop spans 16 amino acids. The V gene's germline CDR1 is LGHDT and CDR2 YNNKEL (reference sequence). CDR3 protein: CASSQVTSGGTDTQYF. The DNA of the CDR3 is TGTGCCAGCAGCCAAGTCACTAGCGGGGGCACAGATACGCAGTATTTT.

V gene TRBV10-3 combines with J gene TRBJ2-1; D is tentatively TRBD1 or TRBD2 (6 bases each). This CDR3 has 15 amino acids. The germline gives CDR1 ENHRY, CDR2 SYGVKD. V lost 7 bases to trimming and J lost 7 bases, with 20 bases between them. The CDR3 sequence: CAINGVQGTRNEQFF. The CDR3 DNA follows: TGTGCCATCAATGGAGTCCAGGGGACTCGTAATGAGCAGTTCTTC.

This clonotype was counted between two and nine times. This chain links TRBV19 with TRBJ2-5; the match to TRBD1 covers 8 bases. The germline V gene encodes CDR1 LNHDA and CDR2 SQIVND (reference sequence). V was pared by 4 bases and J by 1 base, with 8 bases of the junction left unmatched. CDR3 length: 16 amino acids. In DNA, the CDR3 is TGTGCCAGTAGTACCAGGACAGGGTTGGGCCAAGAGACCCAGTACTTC. Translation gives CASSTRTGLGQETQYF.

This chain joins TRBV7-9 and TRBJ2-3; the match to TRBD1 covers 9 bases. The length of the CDR3 is 14 residues. The V gene's germline CDR1 is SEHNR and CDR2 FQNEAQ (reference sequence). V was pared by 3 bases and J by 14 bases, with 12 bases of the junction left unmatched. CDR3 DNA: TGTGCCAGCAGCTTCGGGGACAGGGCAGGCAGGTTGTATTTT. Translating gives CASSFGDRAGRLYF.

The rearrangement uses TRBV27 and TRBJ2-5; D remains unclear. The CDR3 extends over 16 amino acids. The V gene's germline CDR1 is MNHEY and CDR2 SMNVEV (reference sequence). V was cut by 4 bases and J by 2 bases, with 17 bases left in between. The CDR3 DNA reads as TGTGCCAGCAGTTCCTCCAAGCCTGGCAGACAAGAGACCCAGTACTTC. Protein product: CASSSSKPGRQETQYF.

This clonotype turned up a few times. V is TRBV4-1 and J is TRBJ2-2; D gene ambiguous. Germline CDR1 and CDR2: MGHRA and YSYEKL. The V end was cut by 1 base, the J end by 1 base, with 10 bases between. The CDR3 has 16 residues. CDR3 DNA sequence: TGCGCCAGCAGCCAAGGAAATAGAGGGAACACCGGGGAGCTGTTTTTT. Translating it yields CASSQGNRGNTGELFF.

This clonotype was found many times. This chain uses TRBV6-2 or TRBV6-3 with TRBJ2-7, with D possibly matching TRBD1 (6 bases). Trimming pared 5 bases from V and 2 bases from J, leaving 13 bases between. CDR1 is MNHEY, CDR2 SVGEGT, per germline. The CDR3 sequence is 14 residues long. CDR3 in amino acids: CASSPHQGTYEQYF. In nucleotides, the CDR3 is TGTGCCAGCAGTCCTCACCAGGGGACCTACGAGCAGTACTTC.

This clonotype was seen repeatedly, ten times or more. This sequence joins TRBV20-1 and TRBJ2-3, with 8 positions matching TRBD2. Germline V gene sequence: CDR1 DFQATT, CDR2 SNEGSKA (reference sequence). The CDR3 runs 15 residues. V shed 0 bases and J 3 bases; nucleotides not matched to a gene: 5. As DNA, the CDR3 is TGCAGTGCTAGAGATGGCGGGAGGTCTACAGATACGCAGTATTTT. It specifies CSARDGGRSTDTQYF.

This clonotype occurred a few times. The chain couples TRBV15 to TRBJ2-7, with D possibly TRBD1 on 6 matching bases. Trimming stripped 0 bases from V and 1 base from J, with 13 bases between. This CDR3 has 16 residues. The V gene's germline CDR1 is LNHNV and CDR2 YYDKDF (reference sequence). CDR3 sequence (DNA): TGTGCCACCAGCAGAGATTGGGGGCCAGAATCCTACGAGCAGTACTTC. As protein: CATSRDWGPESYEQYF.

This clonotype was observed many times. The genes are TRBV28 and TRBJ1-5, with a weak D call TRBD1 (6 bases). The CDR3 contains 14 residues. Trimming took off 5 bases at V and 7 bases at J, with 15 bases between the two ends. CDR1 is MDHEN and CDR2 is SYDVKM in the germline V gene. In DNA, the CDR3 is TGTGCCAGCAGTCGGGTGGGGGGCGCGCAGCCCCAGCATTTT. Translating gives CASSRVGGAQPQHF.

This clonotype was seen a few times. The V call is TRBV20-1, the J call TRBJ2-1; D is undetermined. This CDR3 has 13 amino acids. Between the trimmed V and J ends, which lost 0 bases and 10 bases, there was a span of 13 bases. Looked up from germline, CDR1 is DFQATT and CDR2 is SNEGSKA (reference sequence). The CDR3 DNA follows: TGCAGTGCTAGAGATACCACGGGCCCCGAGCAGTTCTTC. Amino acid sequence: CSARDTTGPEQFF.

This clonotype has a count of ten or more. The CDR3 DNA reads as TGTGCCAGCAGACCTGGACTAGGGGCCTACGAGCAGTACTTC. Its translation is CASRPGLGAYEQYF. The rearrangement uses TRBV6-1 and TRBJ2-7, with 7 bases fitting TRBD2. V gave up 6 bases and J gave up 2 bases; unmatched junction bases: 7. Looked up from germline, CDR1 is MNHNS and CDR2 is SASEGT. This CDR3 region has 14 residues.

This clonotype was found a few times. A junction end diverges from the germline sequence, so it may reflect a read error. The chain carries TRBV7-9 and TRBJ2-4; a possible D gene is TRBD2 (6 bases). The germline CDR1 and CDR2 sequences are SEHNR and FQNEAQ (reference sequence). The CDR3 is 15 residues long. The CDR3 DNA follows: TGTGCCAGCAGCTTACCCAGGGAGGCCAAAGACATTCAGTACTTC. Amino acids: CASSLPREAKDIQYF.